The subject of this entry is one T cell receptor (beta chain). The record originates from a study of T cell changes during pregnancy in multiple sclerosis. Sequencing was performed with immunoSEQ multiplex PCR; in TCRdb, only in-frame clones are kept and a portion is missing. This table has 75,000 to 90,000 clones, about 91% appearing once. Trimming removed 4 bases from V and 3 bases from J; junction bases left unmatched: 6. The germline V gene encodes CDR1 LGHNA and CDR2 YSLEER. The CDR3 length is 16 residues. This sample comprised PBMCs, obtained in the first trimester of pregnancy. The receptor comes from a female donor in good health, serving as a control in a pregnancy study. Some clones in this sample may be carry-over from other donors' samples. The genes are TRBV4-3 and TRBJ1-6; 7 nucleotides match TRBD1. Here the CDR3 reads CASSRSGTVYNSPLHF. Here the CDR3 DNA reads TGCGCCAGCAGCCGCTCAGGGACAGTCTATAATTCACCCCTCCACTTT.